Given below is one TCR beta chain in context. The count of this clone is one. It has no known antigen specificity. No much larger clonotype is one base removed from it; base qualities were not supplied. Between the V and J ends, shortened by 2 bases and 3 bases respectively, the junction contains 8 bases. The CDR3 sequence holds 13 residues, the cysteine and phenylalanine included. The sequence is cut down to CDR3 DNA, 39 bases in frame from base 1. For CDR1 and CDR2, the germline V gene (reference sequence) lists LNHDA and SQIVND. CD8 naive samples were obtained by positive selection for CCR7 among CD45RO-negative cells, yielding a CD45RA+CCR7+ population from which TemRA cells were excluded. The donors were healthy, HIV-negative adults who had no recently reported acute infections or vaccinations. Every donor was a Caucasian adult residing in Nashville, Tennessee, USA. Blood was obtained by leukapheresis, after which PBMCs were separated by Ficoll-Histopaque density gradient centrifugation and cryopreserved in liquid nitrogen vapor phase. Analytical flow cytometry was used to check the purity and quantity of every magnetically sorted T cell population. Genomic DNA was isolated from every sorted fraction and measured by UV absorbance on a Nanodrop 2000c.

This sample was included in a study of shared clonotypes between healthy human individuals (dated by TCRdb to the early 2020s). The study in broad terms: Three men and a couple of women, aged 18 to 49 years, made up the cohort. Libraries were prepared and TCR repertoires were sequenced by different laboratories using diverse techniques, in order to increase sequencing depth and limit assay-specific biases. For each donor, CD4 naive and CD4 memory were each given three plates, CD8 naive was given two plates, and CD8 memory was given one plate. Between about 0.8 and 9 billion PBMCs per donor were obtained by leukapheresis. Blood TCR repertoires of five healthy adults were deeply sequenced to estimate repertoire size and the extent of clonotype sharing between individuals.

General conclusions and limits of the study: Rarefaction of sorted-subset datasets indicated incomplete sequencing despite the large sequencing depth. Based on pairwise subsampling, the degree of clonotype sharing among donors was expected to be affected by sequencing depth. Sampling was limited to blood, and TCR repertoires in tissue likely differ from TCR repertoires in blood. Naive subsets generally had larger estimated clonotype richness than memory subsets. Compared with non-shared clonotypes, the clonotypes found in all four sorted-subset donors had higher generation probabilities. Across a handful of donors, around 5% of naive CD4, approximately 3.6% of naive CD8, 2% to 2.5% of memory CD4, and about 0.44% of memory CD8 clonotypes were shared. Because the study included only a small number of donors, the genetic and exposure-history diversity represented was limited.

Using the deep immunoSEQ assay, TCR CDR3 regions were amplified from genomic DNA by multiplex PCR. For each cell subset, the extracted genomic DNA was distributed evenly across all wells of several immunoSEQ 96-well plates, and each plate served as one replicate. For sorted subsets, each replicate PCR was loaded with 200 to 250 ng genomic DNA, equivalent to some 27,000 T cell genomes. The purified libraries were quantified using a Qubit 3.0 fluorometer, sized with a Bioanalyzer 2100, and then quantified again using the KAPA Library Quantification kit. Every immunoSEQ 96-well plate was sequenced on a separate single-read 150-cycle Illumina NextSeq 550 flow cell. On the study's bioinformatics: The immunoSEQ output contained only junctional sequences without quality scores, so filtering could not match that applied to full-length reads. To assign V/J genes and CDR3, sequences were annotated against IMGT germline references using PyIR, a Python wrapper for IgBLAST v1.9. Reads with weak V/J assignments (E-value above 1e-6), missing CDR3, stop codons, out-of-frame junctions, or ambiguous translated residues were removed. V3J clonotypes were defined as sequences sharing an identical inferred V gene, J gene, and CDR3 amino acid sequence. Percentage overlap between repertoires was computed as shared unique clonotypes divided by the size of the smaller repertoire. Repertoire richness was assessed with RTK rarefaction, the Chao1 estimator, and Recon v2.1 estimates of unobserved clonotypes. OLGA was used to compute generation probabilities for all TCRbeta clonotypes that the gDNA method yielded from a few donors. The source is immuneACCESS, and TCRdb retained only in-frame sequences with V and J called. Part of the clones is not carried over; for the studies checked, unresolved V genes explain less than half of this, and the remainder is unexplained. That table gives V, J and clone size, and the DNA gave D and trimming. The sample table lists about 2.1 million clones, about 93% of them with a count of one. Around 1.8% of the sample is taken by the ten largest.

Recombination connected TRBV19 to TRBJ2-7; the D gene remains uncertain. The clonotype originates from a man aged 18 to 30 in good health. Some clones in this sample may be carry-over from other donors' samples. Sample: naive CD8+ T cells from PBMCs. The cell subset or site label, read with the paper, signifies: CD45RA+CCR7+. For the CDR3, the sequence is CASSIPGNYEQYF. The DNA sequence is TGTGCCAGTAGTATACCAGGAAACTACGAGCAGTACTTC. When the CDR3 is completed using the reference TRBV19 and TRBJ2-7 genes on either side, the full variable domain is DGGITQSPKYLFRKEGQNVTLSCEQNLNHDAMYWYRQDPGQGLRLIYYSQIVNDFQKGDIAEGYSVSREKKESFPLTVTSAQKNPTAFYLCASSIPGNYEQYFGPGTRLTVT.